This is a list of T cell receptor beta chains from one sample in a study of T cell changes during pregnancy in multiple sclerosis. Assay used: immunoSEQ multiplex PCR; TCRdb lists only in-frame clones, some missing. The data hold about 71,000 clones, with around 90% observed a single time. Here the sequenced sample was CD8+ T cells from peripheral blood mononuclear cells, taken before pregnancy. These receptor sequences come from a female donor with multiple sclerosis, enrolled in a pregnancy study. CDR3s include the opening cysteine and the closing phenylalanine or tryptophan. The D gene is left open where the match is weak. The size of a clone is reported for some rows only, either as once, few or many, or as a class for expanded clones.

TRBD1	TRBV19	TRBJ2-7	-	CASSPTGRISYEQYF	TGTGCCAGTAGTCCGACAGGGAGAATCTCCTACGAGCAGTACTTC
-	TRBV7-6	TRBJ2-1	-	CASSLGTPNEQFF	TGTGCCAGCAGCTTGGGGACTCCCAATGAGCAGTTCTTC
-	TRBV10-3	TRBJ2-7	-	CAISEFRSREQYF	TGTGCCATCAGTGAGTTTCGGTCGAGGGAGCAGTACTTC
-	TRBV9	TRBJ1-2	-	CASSPWGRNYGYTF	TGTGCCAGCAGCCCCTGGGGGCGGAACTATGGCTACACCTTC
TRBD2	TRBV10-3	TRBJ2-3	-	CAISDLAGATDTQYF	TGTGCCATCAGTGACTTAGCGGGGGCCACAGATACGCAGTATTTT
-	TRBV7-7	TRBJ2-1	-	CASSQTAYNEQFF	TGTGCTAGCAGCCAGACAGCCTACAATGAGCAGTTCTTC
TRBD1	TRBV13	TRBJ2-1	-	CASRGTGNEQFF	TGTGCCAGCAGGGGGACAGGTAATGAGCAGTTCTTC
TRBD2	TRBV11-2	TRBJ2-1	-	CASILSFGGGGWEQFF	TGTGCCAGCATCCTAAGTTTTGGCGGGGGGGGTTGGGAGCAGTTCTTC
-	TRBV19	TRBJ1-2	-	CASSMRAPPPYGYTF	TGTGCCAGTAGTATGAGAGCGCCCCCACCTTATGGCTACACCTTC
TRBD1	TRBV27	TRBJ2-1	-	CASSLDRGHNEQFF	TGTGCCAGCAGTTTAGACAGGGGTCACAATGAGCAGTTCTTC
TRBD1	TRBV7-9	TRBJ1-4	-	CASSLVTGPTNEKLFF	TGTGCCAGCAGCTTAGTGACAGGGCCCACTAATGAAAAACTGTTTTTT
TRBD1	TRBV27	TRBJ2-7	-	CASSWAGQGLYEQYF	TGTGCCAGCAGTTGGGCGGGACAGGGATTATACGAGCAGTACTTC
-	TRBV25-1	TRBJ1-6	-	CASSAGGSSYNSPLHF	TGTGCCAGCAGTGCGGGGGGCTCTTCCTATAATTCACCCCTCCACTTT
-	TRBV27	TRBJ1-2	-	CASSLGQPDTYGYTF	TGTGCCAGCAGTTTAGGACAGCCTGATACATATGGCTACACCTTC
-	TRBV30	TRBJ1-2	once	CAWGTYGYTF	TGTGCCTGGGGGACTTATGGCTACACCTTC
-	TRBV10-3	TRBJ1-1	once	CAISDGGEAAEAFF	TGTGCCATCAGTGATGGAGGGGAAGCCGCTGAAGCTTTCTTT
-	TRBV29-1	TRBJ2-5	-	CSVGGGTAGALETQYF	TGCAGCGTTGGGGGGGGAACGGCGGGGGCTCTTGAGACCCAGTACTTC
TRBD1	TRBV19	TRBJ1-5	-	CASSSRGQASNQPQHF	TGTGCCAGTAGTAGCAGGGGACAGGCCAGCAATCAGCCCCAGCATTTT
-	TRBV27	TRBJ1-2	-	CASSLLAAGQGYTF	TGTGCCAGCAGTTTATTGGCGGCAGGGCAAGGCTACACCTTC
-	TRBV7-7	TRBJ2-5	-	CASSKGGEETQYF	TGTGCTAGCAGCAAAGGGGGGGAAGAGACCCAGTACTTC
-	TRBV14	TRBJ1-1	-	CASSQEERGAFF	TGTGCCAGCAGCCAAGAGGAGAGGGGGGCTTTCTTT
-	TRBV7-9	TRBJ1-1	-	CASSLEGSAEAFF	TGTGCCAGCAGCTTAGAAGGCTCAGCGGAAGCTTTCTTT
TRBD2	TRBV9	TRBJ2-7	-	CASSVSGTGLTTYEQYF	TGTGCCAGCAGCGTTTCAGGCACGGGACTAACCACCTACGAGCAGTACTTC
TRBD2	TRBV7-9	TRBJ2-7	few	CASSFFAGESYEQYF	TGTGCCAGCAGCTTCTTCGCGGGGGAATCCTACGAGCAGTACTTC
-	TRBV6-5	TRBJ1-1	-	CASSYLSGKDTEAFF	TGTGCCAGCAGTTACTTGTCAGGGAAGGACACTGAAGCTTTCTTT
-	TRBV7-8	TRBJ2-7	-	CASSQTGGAYEQYF	TGTGCCAGCAGTCAAACAGGGGGGGCCTACGAGCAGTACTTC
-	TRBV5-5	TRBJ2-1	-	CASSLQGGAASYNEQFF	TGTGCCAGCAGCCTGCAAGGGGGAGCGGCCTCCTACAATGAGCAGTTCTTC
-	TRBV30	TRBJ2-1	-	CAWSVISNEQFF	TGTGCCTGGAGTGTAATCTCGAATGAGCAGTTCTTC
TRBD1	TRBV30	TRBJ2-2	-	CAYGQGGGGELFF	TGTGCCTACGGACAGGGGGGTGGCGGGGAGCTGTTTTTT
TRBD1	TRBV30	TRBJ1-1	-	CAWSGTGLNTEAFF	TGTGCCTGGAGTGGGACAGGCTTGAACACTGAAGCTTTCTTT
-	TRBV11-2	TRBJ2-2	-	CASSLGGANTGELFF	TGTGCCAGCAGCTTAGGGGGCGCGAACACCGGGGAGCTGTTTTTT
-	TRBV30	TRBJ1-3	-	CAWSGGVAGNTIYF	TGTGCCTGGAGTGGCGGGGTGGCTGGAAACACCATATATTTT
-	TRBV4-1	TRBJ1-5	-	CASSQGPSQPQHF	TGCGCCAGCAGCCAAGGGCCTTCTCAGCCCCAGCATTTT
-	TRBV15	TRBJ1-1	-	CATSRESGENTEAFF	TGTGCCACCAGCAGAGAGTCAGGGGAAAACACTGAAGCTTTCTTT
-	TRBV27	TRBJ2-2	-	CASSLSTPPGTGELFF	TGTGCCAGCAGTTTATCGACCCCGCCGGGCACCGGGGAGCTGTTTTTT
TRBD1	TRBV6-6	TRBJ1-2	-	CASSYSIDREYGYTF	TGTGCCAGCAGTTACTCGATTGACAGGGAGTATGGCTACACCTTC
-	TRBV9	TRBJ1-5	-	CASSRGGGSNQPQHF	TGTGCCAGCAGCCGCGGAGGAGGGAGCAATCAGCCCCAGCATTTT
-	TRBV2	TRBJ1-5	-	CASSEVPAGVDQPQHF	TGTGCCAGCAGTGAAGTTCCGGCAGGGGTAGATCAGCCCCAGCATTTT
TRBD2	TRBV7-9	TRBJ2-7	-	CASSSLAGPSYEQYF	TGTGCCAGCAGCTCCTTAGCGGGGCCCTCCTACGAGCAGTACTTC
-	TRBV7-3	TRBJ2-7	-	CASSSGTNLNEQYF	TGTGCCAGCAGCTCCGGGACAAACCTTAATGAGCAGTACTTC
-	TRBV11-2	TRBJ2-7	-	CASSFIRGTQGGEQYF	TGTGCCAGCAGCTTTATTCGTGGGACTCAAGGTGGGGAGCAGTACTTC
-	TRBV6-5	TRBJ2-2	once	CASSYLAENTGELFF	TGTGCCAGCAGTTACTTGGCGGAGAACACCGGGGAGCTGTTTTTT
TRBD2	TRBV19	TRBJ2-5	-	CASSIGRERGAVETQYF	TGTGCCAGTAGTATAGGCAGGGAGCGGGGGGCCGTTGAGACCCAGTACTTC
TRBD2	TRBV5-5	TRBJ2-3	-	CASSLTEGSGGRTDTQYF	TGTGCCAGCAGCTTGACCGAAGGGAGCGGGGGGAGGACAGATACGCAGTATTTT
-	TRBV27	TRBJ1-2	-	CASSYGQMYGYTF	TGTGCCAGCAGTTATGGGCAGATGTATGGCTACACCTTC
TRBD1	TRBV2	TRBJ1-1	-	CASSDTDRGGTEAFF	TGTGCCAGCAGTGACACGGACAGGGGTGGAACTGAAGCTTTCTTT
-	TRBV5-1	TRBJ2-7	-	CASSLPGTPEQYF	TGCGCCAGCAGCCTGCCCGGGACACCCGAGCAGTACTTC
-	TRBV19	TRBJ2-7	few	CASSIRPGYEQYF	TGTGCCAGTAGTATTCGCCCGGGCTACGAGCAGTACTTC
-	TRBV5-4	TRBJ1-5	-	CASSLDGDSNQPQHF	TGTGCCAGCAGCCTGGACGGAGATAGCAATCAGCCCCAGCATTTT
TRBD2	TRBV9	TRBJ2-5	-	CASSPLAWAGVMGETQYF	TGTGCCAGCAGCCCCCTCGCTTGGGCGGGGGTAATGGGGGAGACCCAGTACTTC
-	TRBV25-1	TRBJ1-6	few	CASSVQDNSPLHF	TGTGCCAGCAGTGTACAGGATAATTCACCCCTCCACTTT
-	TRBV9	TRBJ1-5	-	CASSLGGGNNQPQHF	TGTGCCAGCAGCCTCGGCGGGGGCAACAATCAGCCCCAGCATTTT
TRBD1	TRBV29-1	TRBJ1-1	-	CSAILGTGAEAFF	TGCAGCGCTATACTTGGGACAGGGGCTGAAGCTTTCTTT
-	TRBV6-5	TRBJ2-1	-	CASTVDGGKWVEQFF	TGTGCCAGCACCGTAGACGGAGGGAAGTGGGTTGAGCAGTTCTTC
-	TRBV18	TRBJ1-2	-	CASWNSGDGYTF	TGTGCCAGCTGGAACTCAGGGGATGGCTACACCTTC
TRBD1	TRBV7-9	TRBJ2-7	-	CASSPGTANYEQYF	TGTGCCAGCAGCCCCGGGACAGCCAACTACGAGCAGTACTTC
-	TRBV7-2	TRBJ1-5	-	CASSSGYSNQPQHF	TGTGCCAGCAGCTCGGGGTATAGCAATCAGCCCCAGCATTTT